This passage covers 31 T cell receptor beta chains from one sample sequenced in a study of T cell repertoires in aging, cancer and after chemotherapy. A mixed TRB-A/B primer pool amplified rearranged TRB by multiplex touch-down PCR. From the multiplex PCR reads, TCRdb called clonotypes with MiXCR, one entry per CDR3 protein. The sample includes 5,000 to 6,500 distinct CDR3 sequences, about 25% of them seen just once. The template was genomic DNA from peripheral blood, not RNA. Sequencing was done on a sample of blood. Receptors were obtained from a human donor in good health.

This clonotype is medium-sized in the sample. This CDR3 reads CAWGRDRPYGYTF. CDR3 nucleotide sequence: TGTGCCTGGGGCCGGGACAGGCCCTATGGCTACACCTTC. The V call is TRBV30, the J call TRBJ1-2; 8 bases are shared with TRBD1. This CDR3 is 13 amino acids long. V shed 5 bases, J shed 4 bases, and the junction held 6 bases outside the gene matches. Germline V CDR1 and CDR2: GTSNPN, SVGIG (reference sequence). The full variable domain, completed using reference TRBV30 and TRBJ1-2, is SQTIHQWPATLVQPVGSPLSLECTVEGTSNPNLYWYRQAAGRGLQLLFYSVGIGQISSEVPQNLSASRPQDRQFILSSKKLLLSDSGFYLCAWGRDRPYGYTFGSGTRLTVV.

This CDR3 reads CASTPGGASNQPQHF. As DNA, the CDR3 is TGTGCCAGCACCCCGGGAGGGGCTAGCAATCAGCCCCAGCATTTT. This chain joins TRBV6-2 or TRBV6-3 and TRBJ1-5, with D maybe TRBD1 (5 bases). This CDR3 has 15 residues. The germline CDR1 and CDR2 sequences are MNHEY and SVGEGT. V gave up 7 bases and J gave up 0 bases, with 13 bases separating them.

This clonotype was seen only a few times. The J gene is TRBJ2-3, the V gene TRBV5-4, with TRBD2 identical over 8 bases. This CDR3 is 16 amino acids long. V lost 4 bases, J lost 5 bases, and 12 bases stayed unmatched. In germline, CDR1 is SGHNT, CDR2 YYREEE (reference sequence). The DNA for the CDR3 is TGTGCCAGCAGCCAAGATAGCACTAGCGGACGAGATACGCAGTATTTT. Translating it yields CASSQDSTSGRDTQYF. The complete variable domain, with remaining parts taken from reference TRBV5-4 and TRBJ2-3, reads ETGVTQSPTHLIKTRGQQVTLRCSSQSGHNTVSWYQQALGQGPQFIFQYYREEENGRGNFPPRFSGLQFPNYSSELNVNALELDDSALYLCASSQDSTSGRDTQYFGPGTRLTVL.

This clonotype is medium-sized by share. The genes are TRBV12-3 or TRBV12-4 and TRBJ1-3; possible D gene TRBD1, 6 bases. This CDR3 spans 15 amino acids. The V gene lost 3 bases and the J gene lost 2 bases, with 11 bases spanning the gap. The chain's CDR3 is CASSFSGTPGNTIYF. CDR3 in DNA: TGTGCCAGCAGTTTCTCAGGGACACCTGGAAACACCATATATTTT.

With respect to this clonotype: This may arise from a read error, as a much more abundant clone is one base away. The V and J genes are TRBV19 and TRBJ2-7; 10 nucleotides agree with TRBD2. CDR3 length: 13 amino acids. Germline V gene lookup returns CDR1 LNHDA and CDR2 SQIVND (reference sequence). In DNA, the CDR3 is TGTTCCAGTAGTCTCCTAGCGGGAGACGAGCAGTACTTC. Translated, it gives CSSSLLAGDEQYF.

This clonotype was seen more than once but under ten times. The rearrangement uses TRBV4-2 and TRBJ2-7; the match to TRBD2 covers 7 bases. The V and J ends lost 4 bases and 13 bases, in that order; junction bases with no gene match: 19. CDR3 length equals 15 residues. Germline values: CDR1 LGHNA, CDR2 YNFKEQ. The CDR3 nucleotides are TGTGCCAGCAGCCCCTACCGCGGCTCTTCGGGAGGCCTATACTTC. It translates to CASSPYRGSSGGLYF.

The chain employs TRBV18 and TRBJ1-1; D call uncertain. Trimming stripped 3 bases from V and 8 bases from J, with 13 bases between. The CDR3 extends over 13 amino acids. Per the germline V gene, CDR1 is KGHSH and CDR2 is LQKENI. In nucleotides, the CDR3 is TGTGCCAGCTCACCTGCCGTTCAGGCCGAAGCTTTCTTT. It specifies CASSPAVQAEAFF.

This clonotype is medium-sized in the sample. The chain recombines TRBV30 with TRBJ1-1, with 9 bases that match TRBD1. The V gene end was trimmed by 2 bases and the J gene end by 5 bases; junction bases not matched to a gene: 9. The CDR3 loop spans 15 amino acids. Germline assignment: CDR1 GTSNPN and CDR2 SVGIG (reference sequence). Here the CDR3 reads CAWSPRLQGATEAFF. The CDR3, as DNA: TGTGCCTGGAGTCCACGACTACAGGGGGCAACTGAAGCTTTCTTT.

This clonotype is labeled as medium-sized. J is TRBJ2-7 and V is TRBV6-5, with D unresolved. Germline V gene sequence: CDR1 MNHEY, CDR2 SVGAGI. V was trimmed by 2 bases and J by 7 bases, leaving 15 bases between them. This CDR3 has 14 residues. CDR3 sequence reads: CASSYPSTFGEQYF. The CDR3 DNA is TGTGCCAGCAGTTACCCGAGCACCTTCGGAGAGCAGTACTTC.

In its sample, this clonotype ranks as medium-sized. In nucleotides, the CDR3 is TGTGCCTGGTCACAGGGGGCCGGGGAAAAACTGTTTTTT. It codes for CAWSQGAGEKLFF. The chain uses TRBV30 and TRBJ1-4; 9 positions match TRBD1. V lost 5 bases to trimming and J lost 8 bases; unmatched junction nucleotides: 6. The CDR3 consists of 13 residues. Per the germline V gene, CDR1 is GTSNPN and CDR2 is SVGIG (reference sequence).

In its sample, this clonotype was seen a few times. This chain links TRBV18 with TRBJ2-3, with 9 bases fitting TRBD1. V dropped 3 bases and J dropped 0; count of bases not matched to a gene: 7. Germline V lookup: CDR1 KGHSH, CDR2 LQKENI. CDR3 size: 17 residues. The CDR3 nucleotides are TGTGCCAGCTCACCCGGGACAGGGAGGATGAGCACAGATACGCAGTATTTT. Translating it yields CASSPGTGRMSTDTQYF.

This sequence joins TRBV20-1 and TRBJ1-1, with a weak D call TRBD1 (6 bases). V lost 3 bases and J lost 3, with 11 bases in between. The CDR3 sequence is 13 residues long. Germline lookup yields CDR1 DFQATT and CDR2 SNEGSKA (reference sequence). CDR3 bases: TGCAGTGCTAGGGGGGGCGCCGACACTGAAGCTTTCTTT. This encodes CSARGGADTEAFF.

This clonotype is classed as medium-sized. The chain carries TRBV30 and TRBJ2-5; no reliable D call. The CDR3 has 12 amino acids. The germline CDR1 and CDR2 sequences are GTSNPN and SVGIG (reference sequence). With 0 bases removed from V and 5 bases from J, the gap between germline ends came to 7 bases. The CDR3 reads CAWSVSRETQYF. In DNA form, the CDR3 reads TGTGCCTGGAGTGTATCTCGGGAGACCCAGTACTTC.

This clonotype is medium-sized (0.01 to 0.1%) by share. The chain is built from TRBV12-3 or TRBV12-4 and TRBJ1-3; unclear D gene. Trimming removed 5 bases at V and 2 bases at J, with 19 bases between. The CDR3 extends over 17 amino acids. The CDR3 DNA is TGTGCCAGCAGTCCGACGTTGGCGAAAAAGCCTGGAAACACCATATATTTT. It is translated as CASSPTLAKKPGNTIYF.

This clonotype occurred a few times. The CDR3 region is CASSLTEGEAFF. DNA of the CDR3: TGTGCCAGCAGTTTGACGGAAGGGGAAGCTTTCTTT. The chain links TRBV12-3 or TRBV12-4 to TRBJ1-1; D is undetermined. Trimming stripped 3 bases from V and 8 bases from J, with 10 bases between. The CDR3 spans 12 residues.

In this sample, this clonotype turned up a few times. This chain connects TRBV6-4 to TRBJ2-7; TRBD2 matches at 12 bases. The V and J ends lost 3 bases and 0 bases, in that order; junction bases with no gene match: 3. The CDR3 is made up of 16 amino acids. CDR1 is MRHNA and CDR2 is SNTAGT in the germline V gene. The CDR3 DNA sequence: TGTGCCAGCAGTGAGGCTAGCGGGAGGGACTCCTACGAGCAGTACTTC. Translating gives CASSEASGRDSYEQYF.

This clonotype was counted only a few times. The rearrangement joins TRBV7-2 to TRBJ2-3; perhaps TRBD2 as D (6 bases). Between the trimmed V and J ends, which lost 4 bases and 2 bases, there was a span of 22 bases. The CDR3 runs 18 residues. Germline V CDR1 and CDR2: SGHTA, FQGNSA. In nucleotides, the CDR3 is TGTGCCAGCAGCTCCTTACCTACGGGTAGCGGTGACACAGATACGCAGTATTTT. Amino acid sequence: CASSSLPTGSGDTDTQYF.

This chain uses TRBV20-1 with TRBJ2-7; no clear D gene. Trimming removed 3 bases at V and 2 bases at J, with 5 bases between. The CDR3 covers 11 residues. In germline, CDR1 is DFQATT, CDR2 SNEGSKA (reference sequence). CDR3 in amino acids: CSASRTYEQYF. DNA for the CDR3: TGCAGTGCTAGTCGGACCTACGAGCAGTACTTC.

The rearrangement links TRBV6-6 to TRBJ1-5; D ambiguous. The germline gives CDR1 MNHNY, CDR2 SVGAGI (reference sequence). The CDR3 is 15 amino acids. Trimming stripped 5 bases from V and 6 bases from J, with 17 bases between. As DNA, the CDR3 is TGTGCCAGCAGTGAAGCAAAAGGGTTTGGTCAGCCCCAGCATTTT. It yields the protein CASSEAKGFGQPQHF.

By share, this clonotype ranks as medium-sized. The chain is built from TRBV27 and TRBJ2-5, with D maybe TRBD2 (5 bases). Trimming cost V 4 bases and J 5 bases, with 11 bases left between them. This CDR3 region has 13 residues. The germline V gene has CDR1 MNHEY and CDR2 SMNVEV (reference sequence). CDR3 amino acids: CASSSAGVETQYF. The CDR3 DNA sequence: TGTGCCAGCAGTTCCGCCGGGGTCGAGACCCAGTACTTC.

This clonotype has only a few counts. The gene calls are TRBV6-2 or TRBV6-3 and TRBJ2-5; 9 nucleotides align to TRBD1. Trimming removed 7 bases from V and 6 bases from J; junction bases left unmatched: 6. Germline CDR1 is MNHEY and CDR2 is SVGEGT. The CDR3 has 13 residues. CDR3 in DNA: TGTGCCAGCAACAGACAGGGGGGCCAGACCCAGTACTTC. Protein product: CASNRQGGQTQYF.

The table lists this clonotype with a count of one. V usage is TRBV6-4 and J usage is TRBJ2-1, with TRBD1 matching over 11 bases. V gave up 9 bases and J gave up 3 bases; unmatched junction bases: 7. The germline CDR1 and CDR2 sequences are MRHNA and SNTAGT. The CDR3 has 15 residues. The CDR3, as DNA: TGTGCCAGTAGCCCGGGACAGGGGGTCTACAATGAGCAGTTCTTC. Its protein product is CASSPGQGVYNEQFF.

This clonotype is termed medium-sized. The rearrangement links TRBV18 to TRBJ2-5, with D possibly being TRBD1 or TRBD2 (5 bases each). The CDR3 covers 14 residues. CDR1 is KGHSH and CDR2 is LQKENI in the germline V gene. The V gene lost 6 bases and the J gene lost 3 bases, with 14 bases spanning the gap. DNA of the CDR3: TGTGCCAGCTCGCCCGGGACGGCGAAAGAGACCCAGTACTTC. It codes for CASSPGTAKETQYF.

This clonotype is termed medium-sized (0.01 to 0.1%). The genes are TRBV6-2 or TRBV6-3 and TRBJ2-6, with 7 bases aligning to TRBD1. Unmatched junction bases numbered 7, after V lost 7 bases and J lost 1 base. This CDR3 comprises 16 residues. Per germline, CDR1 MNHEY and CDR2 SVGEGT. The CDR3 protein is CASIAQQGSGANVLTF. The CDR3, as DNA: TGTGCCAGCATCGCCCAACAGGGGTCTGGGGCCAACGTCCTGACTTTC.

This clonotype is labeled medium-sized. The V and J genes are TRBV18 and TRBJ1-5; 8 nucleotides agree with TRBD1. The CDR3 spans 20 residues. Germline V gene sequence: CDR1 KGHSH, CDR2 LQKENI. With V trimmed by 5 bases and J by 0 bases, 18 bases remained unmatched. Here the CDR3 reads CASSGGITGTGDYSNQPQHF. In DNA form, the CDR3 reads TGTGCCAGCTCAGGCGGTATAACGGGGACAGGAGATTATAGCAATCAGCCCCAGCATTTT.

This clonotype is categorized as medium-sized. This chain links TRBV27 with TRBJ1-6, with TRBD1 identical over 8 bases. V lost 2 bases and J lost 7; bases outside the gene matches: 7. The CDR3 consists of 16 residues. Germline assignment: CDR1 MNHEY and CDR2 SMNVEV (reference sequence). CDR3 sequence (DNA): TGTGCCAGCAGTTTAAGGCCGGGACAGGCCAATTCACCCCTCCACTTT. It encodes CASSLRPGQANSPLHF.

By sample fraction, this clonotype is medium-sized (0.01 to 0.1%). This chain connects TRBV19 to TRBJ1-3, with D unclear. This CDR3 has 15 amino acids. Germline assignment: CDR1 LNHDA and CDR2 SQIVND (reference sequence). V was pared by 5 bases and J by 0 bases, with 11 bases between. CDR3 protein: CASSYDGNSGNTIYF. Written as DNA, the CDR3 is TGTGCCAGTAGTTATGACGGAAACTCTGGAAACACCATATATTTT.

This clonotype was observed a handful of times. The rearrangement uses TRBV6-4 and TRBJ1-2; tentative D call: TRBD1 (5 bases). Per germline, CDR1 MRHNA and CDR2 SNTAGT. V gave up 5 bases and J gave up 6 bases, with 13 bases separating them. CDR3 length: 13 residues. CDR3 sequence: CASSSNTGDGYTF. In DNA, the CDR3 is TGTGCCAGCAGTTCCAATACGGGGGATGGCTACACCTTC.

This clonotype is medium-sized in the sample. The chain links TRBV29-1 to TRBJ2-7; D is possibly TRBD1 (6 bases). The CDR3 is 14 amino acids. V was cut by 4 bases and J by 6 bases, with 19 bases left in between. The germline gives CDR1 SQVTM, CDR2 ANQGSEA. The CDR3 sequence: CSVAPFGQGREQYF. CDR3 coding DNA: TGCAGCGTTGCCCCCTTTGGGCAGGGGCGCGAGCAGTACTTC.

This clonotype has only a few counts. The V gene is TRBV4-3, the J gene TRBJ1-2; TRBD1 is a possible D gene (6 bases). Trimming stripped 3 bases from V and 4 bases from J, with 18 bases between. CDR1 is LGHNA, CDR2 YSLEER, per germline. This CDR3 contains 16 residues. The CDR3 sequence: CASSHTNEGHRYGYTF. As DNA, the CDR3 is TGCGCCAGCAGCCACACAAACGAGGGACACCGCTATGGCTACACCTTC.

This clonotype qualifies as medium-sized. CDR3 sequence: CASSHKKTSGSTDTQYF. DNA for the CDR3: TGTGCCAGTAGTCACAAAAAGACTAGCGGTAGCACAGATACGCAGTATTTT. J is TRBJ2-3 and V is TRBV19; 9 positions match TRBD2. The CDR3 extends over 17 amino acids. With 5 bases clipped from V and 0 bases from J, the junction kept 9 bases outside the gene matches. From germline, CDR1 is LNHDA and CDR2 SQIVND (reference sequence).